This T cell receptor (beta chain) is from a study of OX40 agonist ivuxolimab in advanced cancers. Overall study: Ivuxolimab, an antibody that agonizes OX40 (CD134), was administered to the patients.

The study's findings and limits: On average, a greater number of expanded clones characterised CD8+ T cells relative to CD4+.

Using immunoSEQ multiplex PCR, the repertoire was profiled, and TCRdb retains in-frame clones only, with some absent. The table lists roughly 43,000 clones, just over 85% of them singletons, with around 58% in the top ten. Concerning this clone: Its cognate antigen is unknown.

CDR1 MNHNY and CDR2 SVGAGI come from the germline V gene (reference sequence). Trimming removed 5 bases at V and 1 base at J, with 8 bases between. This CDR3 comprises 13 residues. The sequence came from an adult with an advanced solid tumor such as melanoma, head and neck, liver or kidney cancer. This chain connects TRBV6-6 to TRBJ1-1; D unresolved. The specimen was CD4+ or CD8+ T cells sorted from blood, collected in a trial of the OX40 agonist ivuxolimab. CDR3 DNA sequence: TGTGCCAGCAGTCCCAGCCCGAACACTGAAGCTTTCTTT. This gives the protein CASSPSPNTEAFF.